This T cell receptor (beta chain) came from a study of cytomegalovirus exposure and HLA in healthy donors. Study-level findings and limits: Reports credit the classifier with highly specific, highly sensitive diagnosis of cytomegalovirus status.

This clone was detected ten times or more. Its matching antigen is unknown. Using immunoSEQ multiplex PCR, the repertoire was profiled, and TCRdb retains in-frame clones only, with some absent. Of 250,000 to 400,000 clones detected, 70% to 90% appear once; the ten largest clones hold more than 0.95%. This CDR3 spans 13 amino acids. Germline V CDR1 and CDR2: SGHTA, FQGNSA. V was clipped by 1 base and J by 3 bases, with 6 bases between them. V is TRBV7-2 and J is TRBJ1-1; D gene uncertain. Source material: PBMCs. The sequence was obtained from a man aged 25-40 years in good health and CMV-seronegative. The CDR3 protein is CASSLDRDTEAFF. CDR3 DNA: TGTGCCAGCAGCTTAGATCGGGACACTGAAGCTTTCTTT.